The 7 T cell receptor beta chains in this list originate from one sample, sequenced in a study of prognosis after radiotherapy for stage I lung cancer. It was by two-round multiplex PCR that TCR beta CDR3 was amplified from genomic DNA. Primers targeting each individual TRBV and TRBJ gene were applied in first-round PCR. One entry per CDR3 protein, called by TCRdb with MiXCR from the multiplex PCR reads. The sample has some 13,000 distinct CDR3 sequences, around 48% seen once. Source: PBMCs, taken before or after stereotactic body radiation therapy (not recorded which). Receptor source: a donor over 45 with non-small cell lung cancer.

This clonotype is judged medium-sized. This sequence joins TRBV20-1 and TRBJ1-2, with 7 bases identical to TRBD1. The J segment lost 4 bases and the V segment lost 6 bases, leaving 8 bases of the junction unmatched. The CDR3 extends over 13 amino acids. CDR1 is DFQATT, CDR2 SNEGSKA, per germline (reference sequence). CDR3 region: CSAPDRSTYGYTF. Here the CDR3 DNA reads TGCAGTGCCCCGGACAGGTCCACCTATGGCTACACCTTC.

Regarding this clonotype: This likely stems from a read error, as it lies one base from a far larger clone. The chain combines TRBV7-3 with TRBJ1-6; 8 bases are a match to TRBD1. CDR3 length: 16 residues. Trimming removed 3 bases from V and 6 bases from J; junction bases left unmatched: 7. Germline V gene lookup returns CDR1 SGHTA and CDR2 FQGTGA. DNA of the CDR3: TGTGCCAGCAGCTTGGGGTCCAGGGGGCTTAATTCACCCCTCCACTTT. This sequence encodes CASSLGSRGLNSPLHF.

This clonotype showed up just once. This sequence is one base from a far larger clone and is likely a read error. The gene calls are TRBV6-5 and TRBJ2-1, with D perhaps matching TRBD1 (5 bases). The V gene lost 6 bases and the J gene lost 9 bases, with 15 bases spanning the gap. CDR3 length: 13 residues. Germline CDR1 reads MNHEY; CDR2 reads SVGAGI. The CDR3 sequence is CASRRGGHIEQFF. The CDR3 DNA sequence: TGTGCCAGCAGACGTGGTGGACACATTGAGCAGTTCTTC.

The CDR3 coding sequence is TGTGCCAGCAGCTTAGGTGCTAGCGGGACGGTCGAGCAGTACTTC. Protein product: CASSLGASGTVEQYF. The chain has TRBV11-1 and TRBJ2-7; 9 nucleotides agree with TRBD2. CDR1 and CDR2 (germline): SGHAT, FQDESV (reference sequence). CDR3 length: 15 amino acids. The trim removed 1 base at V and 6 bases at J, leaving 7 bases unmatched.

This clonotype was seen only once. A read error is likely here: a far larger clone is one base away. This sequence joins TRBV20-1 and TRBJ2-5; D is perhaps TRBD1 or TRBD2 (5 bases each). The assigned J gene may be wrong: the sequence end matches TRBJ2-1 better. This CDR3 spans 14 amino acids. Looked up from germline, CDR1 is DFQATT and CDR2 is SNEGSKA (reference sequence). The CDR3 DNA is TGCAGTGCTAGAGGGGTCGGGGCAATCGGGGAGCAGTTCTTC. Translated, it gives CSARGVGAIGEQFF.

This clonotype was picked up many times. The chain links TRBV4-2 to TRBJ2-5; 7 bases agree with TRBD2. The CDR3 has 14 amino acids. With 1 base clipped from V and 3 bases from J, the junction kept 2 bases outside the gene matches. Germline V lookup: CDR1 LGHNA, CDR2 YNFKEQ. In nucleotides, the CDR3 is TGTGCCAGCAGCCAAGGGACTAGAAAAGAGACCCAGTACTTC. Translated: CASSQGTRKETQYF.

CDR3 region: CATSGFAGGEQYF. The CDR3 DNA sequence: TGTGCCACCAGCGGATTTGCGGGGGGCGAGCAGTACTTC. The chain combines TRBV15 with TRBJ2-7, with TRBD2 matching 8 bases. CDR3 size: 13 residues. V trimming: 5 bases; J trimming: 6 bases; junction bases outside the gene matches: 6. Germline V gene data show CDR1 as LNHNV and CDR2 as YYDKDF (reference sequence).